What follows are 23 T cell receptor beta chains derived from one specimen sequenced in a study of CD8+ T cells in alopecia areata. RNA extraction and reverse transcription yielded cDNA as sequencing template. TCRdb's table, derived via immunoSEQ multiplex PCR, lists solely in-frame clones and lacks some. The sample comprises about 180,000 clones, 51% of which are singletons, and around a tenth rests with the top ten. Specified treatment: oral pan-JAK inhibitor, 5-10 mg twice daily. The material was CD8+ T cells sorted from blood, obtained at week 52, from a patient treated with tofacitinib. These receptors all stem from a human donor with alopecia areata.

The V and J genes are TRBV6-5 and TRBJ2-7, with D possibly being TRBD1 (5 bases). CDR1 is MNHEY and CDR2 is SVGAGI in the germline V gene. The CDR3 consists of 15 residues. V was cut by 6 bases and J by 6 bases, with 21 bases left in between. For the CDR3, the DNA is TGTGCCAGCAGACCGGACACCCAGAGGCCCCGCGAGCAGTACTTC. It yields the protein CASRPDTQRPREQYF.

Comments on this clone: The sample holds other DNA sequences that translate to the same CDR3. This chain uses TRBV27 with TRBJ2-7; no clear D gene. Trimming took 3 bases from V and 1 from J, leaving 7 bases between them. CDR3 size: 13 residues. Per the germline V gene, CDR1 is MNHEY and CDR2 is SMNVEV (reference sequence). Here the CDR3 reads CASSFGQSYEQYF. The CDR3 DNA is TGTGCCAGCAGTTTCGGCCAGTCCTACGAGCAGTACTTC.

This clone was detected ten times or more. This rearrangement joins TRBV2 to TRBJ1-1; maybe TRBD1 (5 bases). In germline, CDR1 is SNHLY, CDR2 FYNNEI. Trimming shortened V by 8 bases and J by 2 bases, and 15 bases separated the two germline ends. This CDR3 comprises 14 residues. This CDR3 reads CASGGEVINTEAFF. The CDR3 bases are TGTGCCAGCGGGGGGGAGGTTATTAACACTGAAGCTTTCTTT.

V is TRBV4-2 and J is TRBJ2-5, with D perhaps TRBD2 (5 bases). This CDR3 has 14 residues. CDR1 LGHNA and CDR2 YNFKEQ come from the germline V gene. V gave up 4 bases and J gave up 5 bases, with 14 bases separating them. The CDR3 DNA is TGTGCCAGCAGCCCCGGACTGGCGGCGGAGACCCAGTACTTC. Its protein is CASSPGLAAETQYF.

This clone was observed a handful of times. CDR3 coding DNA: TGTGCCACCTGGGACTACAACACCGGGGAGCTGTTTTTT. This translates into CATWDYNTGELFF. The rearrangement uses TRBV15 and TRBJ2-2; TRBD2 matches at 7 bases. Germline V gene lookup returns CDR1 LNHNV and CDR2 YYDKDF (reference sequence). The CDR3 extends over 13 amino acids. With 8 bases clipped from V and 2 bases from J, the junction kept 2 bases outside the gene matches. Looking up the rest from reference TRBV15 and TRBJ2-2 gives the full variable domain: DAMVIQNPRYQVTQFGKPVTLSCSQTLNHNVMYWYQQKSSQAPKLLFHYYDKDFNNEADTPDNFQSRRPNTSFCFLDIRSPGLGDTAMYLCATWDYNTGELFFGEGSRLTVL.

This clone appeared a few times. The DNA of the CDR3 is TGCAGCGTGCTCGACAGGGGTTTCTACAATGAGCAGTTCTTC. Its translation: CSVLDRGFYNEQFF. The rearrangement links TRBV29-1 to TRBJ2-1; 8 nucleotides match TRBD1. Germline CDR1 is SQVTM and CDR2 is ANQGSEA. CDR3 length: 14 residues. Trimming removed 6 bases from V and 3 bases from J; junction bases left unmatched: 7.

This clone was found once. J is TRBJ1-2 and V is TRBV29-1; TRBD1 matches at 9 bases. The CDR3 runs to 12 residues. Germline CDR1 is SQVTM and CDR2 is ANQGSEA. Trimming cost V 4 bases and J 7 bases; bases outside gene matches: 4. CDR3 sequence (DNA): TGCAGCGTTGCACAGGGGGCCCTTGGCTACACCTTC. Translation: CSVAQGALGYTF.

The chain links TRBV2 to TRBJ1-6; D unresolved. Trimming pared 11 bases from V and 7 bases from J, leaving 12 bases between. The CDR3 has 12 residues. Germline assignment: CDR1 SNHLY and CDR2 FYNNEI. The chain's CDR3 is CAGSGINSPLHF. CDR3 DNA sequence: TGTGCCGGCTCTGGGATAAATTCACCCCTCCACTTT.

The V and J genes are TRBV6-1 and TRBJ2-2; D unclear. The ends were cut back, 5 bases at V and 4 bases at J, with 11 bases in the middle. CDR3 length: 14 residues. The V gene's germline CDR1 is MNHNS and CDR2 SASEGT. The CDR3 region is CASSLRSGTGELFF. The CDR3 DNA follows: TGTGCCAGCAGTCTCCGGTCGGGCACCGGGGAGCTGTTTTTT.

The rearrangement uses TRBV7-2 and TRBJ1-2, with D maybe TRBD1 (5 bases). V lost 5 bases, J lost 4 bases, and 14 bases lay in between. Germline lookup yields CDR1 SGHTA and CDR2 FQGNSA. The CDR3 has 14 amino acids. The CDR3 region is CASSTEGDVYGYTF. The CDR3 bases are TGTGCCAGCAGCACAGAAGGGGATGTCTATGGCTACACCTTC. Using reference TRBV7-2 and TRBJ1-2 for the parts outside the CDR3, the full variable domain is GAGVSQSPSNKVTEKGKDVELRCDPISGHTALYWYRQSLGQGLEFLIYFQGNSAPDKSGLPSDRFSAERTGGSVSTLTIQRTQQEDSAVYLCASSTEGDVYGYTFGSGTRLTVV.

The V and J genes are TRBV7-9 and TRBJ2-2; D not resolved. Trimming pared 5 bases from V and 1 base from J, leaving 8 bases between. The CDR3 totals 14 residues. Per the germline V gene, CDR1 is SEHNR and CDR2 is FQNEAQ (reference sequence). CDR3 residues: CASSPTGNTGELFF. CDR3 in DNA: TGTGCCAGCAGCCCGACCGGGAACACCGGGGAGCTGTTTTTT.

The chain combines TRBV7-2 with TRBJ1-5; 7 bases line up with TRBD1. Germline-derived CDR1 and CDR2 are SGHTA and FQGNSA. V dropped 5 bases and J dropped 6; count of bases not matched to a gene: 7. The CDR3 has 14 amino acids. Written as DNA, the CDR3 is TGTGCCAGCAGCCCCCGACAGGGTGGTCAGCCCCAGCATTTT. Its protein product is CASSPRQGGQPQHF.

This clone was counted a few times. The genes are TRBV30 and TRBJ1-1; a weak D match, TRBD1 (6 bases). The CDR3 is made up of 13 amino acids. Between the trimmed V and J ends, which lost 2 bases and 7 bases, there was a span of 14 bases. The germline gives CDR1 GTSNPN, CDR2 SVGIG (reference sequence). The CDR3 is CAWSSPGHIEAFF. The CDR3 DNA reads TGTGCCTGGAGTTCCCCGGGACACATTGAAGCTTTCTTT.

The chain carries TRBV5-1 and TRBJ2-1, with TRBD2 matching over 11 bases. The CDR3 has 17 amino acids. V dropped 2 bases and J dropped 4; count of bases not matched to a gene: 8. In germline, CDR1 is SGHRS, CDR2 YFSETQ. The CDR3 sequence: CASSFKPGTSGYNEQFF. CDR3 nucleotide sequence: TGCGCCAGCAGCTTTAAGCCCGGGACTAGCGGTTACAATGAGCAGTTCTTC.

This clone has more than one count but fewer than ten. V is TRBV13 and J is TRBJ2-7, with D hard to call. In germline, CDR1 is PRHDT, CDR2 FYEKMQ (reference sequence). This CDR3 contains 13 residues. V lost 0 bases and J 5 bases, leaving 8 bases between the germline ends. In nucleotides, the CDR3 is TGTGCCAGCAGCTTAGGCCGTGGGGACGAGCAGTACTTC. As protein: CASSLGRGDEQYF.

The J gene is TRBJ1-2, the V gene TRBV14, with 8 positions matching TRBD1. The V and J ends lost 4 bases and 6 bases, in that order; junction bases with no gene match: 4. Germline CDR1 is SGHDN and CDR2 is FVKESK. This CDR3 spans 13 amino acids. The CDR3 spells CASSPGQGHGYTF. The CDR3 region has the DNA TGTGCCAGCAGCCCTGGACAGGGCCATGGCTACACCTTC.

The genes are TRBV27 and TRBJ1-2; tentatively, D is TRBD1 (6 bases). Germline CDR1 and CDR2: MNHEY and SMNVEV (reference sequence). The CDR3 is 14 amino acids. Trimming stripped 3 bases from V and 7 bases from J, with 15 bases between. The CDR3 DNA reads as TGTGCCAGCAGTTTTGCCGGACAGTCCCGTGGCTACACCTTC. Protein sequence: CASSFAGQSRGYTF.

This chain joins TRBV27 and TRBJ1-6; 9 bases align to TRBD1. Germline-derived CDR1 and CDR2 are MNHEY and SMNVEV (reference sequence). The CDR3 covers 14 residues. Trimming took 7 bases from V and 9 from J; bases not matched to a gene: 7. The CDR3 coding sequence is TGTGCCAGCACCCTACAGGGGGCAGGTTCACCCCTCCACTTT. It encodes CASTLQGAGSPLHF.

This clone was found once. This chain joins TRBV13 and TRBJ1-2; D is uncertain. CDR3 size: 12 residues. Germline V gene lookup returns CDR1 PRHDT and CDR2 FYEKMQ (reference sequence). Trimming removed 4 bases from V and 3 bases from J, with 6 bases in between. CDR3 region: CASSYQDYGYTF. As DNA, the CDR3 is TGTGCCAGCAGCTATCAGGACTATGGCTACACCTTC.

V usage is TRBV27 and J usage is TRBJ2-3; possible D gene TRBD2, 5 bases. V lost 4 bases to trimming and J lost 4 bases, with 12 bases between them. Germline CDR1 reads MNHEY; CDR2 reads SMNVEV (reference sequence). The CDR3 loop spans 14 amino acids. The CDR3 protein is CASSSFEEADTQYF. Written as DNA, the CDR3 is TGTGCCAGCAGTTCCTTCGAGGAGGCAGATACGCAGTATTTT.

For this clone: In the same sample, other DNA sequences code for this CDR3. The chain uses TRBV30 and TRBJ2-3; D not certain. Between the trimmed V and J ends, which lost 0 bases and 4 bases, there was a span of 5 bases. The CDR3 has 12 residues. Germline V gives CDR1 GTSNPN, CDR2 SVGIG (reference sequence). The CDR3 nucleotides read TGTGCCTGGAGTGTTGGGGCAGATACGCAGTATTTT. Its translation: CAWSVGADTQYF. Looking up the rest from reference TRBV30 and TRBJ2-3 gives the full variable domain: SQTIHQWPATLVQPVGSPLSLECTVEGTSNPNLYWYRQAAGRGLQLLFYSVGIGQISSEVPQNLSASRPQDRQFILSSKKLLLSDSGFYLCAWSVGADTQYFGPGTRLTVL.

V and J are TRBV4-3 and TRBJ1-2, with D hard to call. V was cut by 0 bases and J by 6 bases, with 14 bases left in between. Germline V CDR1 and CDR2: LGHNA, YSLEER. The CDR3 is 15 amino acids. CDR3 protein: CASSQDNPSGDGYTF. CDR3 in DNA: TGCGCCAGCAGCCAAGACAATCCATCAGGCGATGGCTACACCTTC.

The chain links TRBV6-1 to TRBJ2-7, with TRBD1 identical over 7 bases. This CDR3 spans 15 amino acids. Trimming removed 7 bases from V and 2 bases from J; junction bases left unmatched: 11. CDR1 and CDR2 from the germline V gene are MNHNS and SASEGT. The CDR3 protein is CASTTVDRAAYEQYF. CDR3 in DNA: TGTGCCAGCACCACAGTAGACAGGGCAGCCTACGAGCAGTACTTC.